A selection of T cell receptor beta chains follows, all from one sample in a study of cytomegalovirus exposure and HLA in healthy donors. The table came from immunoSEQ multiplex PCR; TCRdb's copy has only in-frame clones and leaves some out. Among over 150,000 clones, roughly four fifths were seen once, and the ten largest hold 1.5% to 2%. The sample was PBMCs. The receptors shown here come from a man aged 45-60 years in good health and CMV-seronegative. The CDR3 runs from the conserved cysteine through the conserved F or W. The order of the fields is V gene, D gene, J gene, clone size, CDR3 protein, CDR3 DNA. A D gene is named only where the DNA matches it firmly. The size of a clone is reported for some rows only, either as once, few or many, or as a class for expanded clones.

v_call: TRBV10-3; d_call: TRBD1; j_call: TRBJ2-5; clone_size: once; cdr3_aa: CAISGRGRGGWETQYF; cdr3_nt: TGTGCCATCAGTGGCAGGGGGCGGGGAGGTTGGGAGACCCAGTACTTC
v_call: TRBV6-5; d_call: TRBD2; j_call: TRBJ2-3; clone_size: NA; cdr3_aa: CASSYRAGKDTQYF; cdr3_nt: TGTGCCAGCAGTTACAGAGCGGGGAAAGATACGCAGTATTTT
v_call: TRBV19; d_call: TRBD1; j_call: TRBJ1-2; clone_size: NA; cdr3_aa: CASSTGQDLLRNYGYTF; cdr3_nt: TGTGCCAGTAGTACCGGACAGGACCTCCTCCGGAACTATGGCTACACCTTC
v_call: TRBV23-1; d_call: NA; j_call: TRBJ1-1; clone_size: once; cdr3_aa: CASRNSMNTEAFF; cdr3_nt: TGCGCCAGCAGAAACAGCATGAACACTGAAGCTTTCTTT
v_call: TRBV7-9; d_call: NA; j_call: TRBJ1-6; clone_size: NA; cdr3_aa: CSSSPSYLPNSPLHF; cdr3_nt: TGTTCCAGCAGCCCCTCCTACCTCCCGAATTCACCCCTCCACTTT
v_call: TRBV6-5; d_call: TRBD2; j_call: TRBJ2-1; clone_size: NA; cdr3_aa: CASSFSGGVIDEQFF; cdr3_nt: TGTGCCAGCAGTTTTAGCGGGGGAGTTATTGATGAGCAGTTCTTC
v_call: TRBV29-1; d_call: TRBD1; j_call: TRBJ1-1; clone_size: few; cdr3_aa: CSVGQGGEAFF; cdr3_nt: TGCAGCGTTGGACAGGGAGGTGAAGCTTTCTTT
v_call: TRBV19; d_call: TRBD1; j_call: TRBJ1-5; clone_size: NA; cdr3_aa: CASSRWGTANNQPQHF; cdr3_nt: TGTGCCAGTAGTAGGTGGGGGACAGCTAACAATCAGCCCCAGCATTTT
v_call: TRBV11-2; d_call: NA; j_call: TRBJ2-5; clone_size: NA; cdr3_aa: CASSLAETQYF; cdr3_nt: TGTGCCAGCAGCTTGGCCGAGACCCAGTACTTC
v_call: TRBV7-3; d_call: TRBD1; j_call: TRBJ2-7; clone_size: NA; cdr3_aa: CASSPSGDRAYEQYF; cdr3_nt: TGTGCCAGCAGCCCCTCGGGGGACAGGGCCTACGAGCAGTACTTC
v_call: TRBV7-3; d_call: NA; j_call: TRBJ2-1; clone_size: NA; cdr3_aa: CASSLGQYNEQFF; cdr3_nt: TGTGCCAGCAGCTTAGGACAATACAATGAGCAGTTCTTC
v_call: TRBV7-2; d_call: TRBD1; j_call: TRBJ1-6; clone_size: NA; cdr3_aa: CASSRTGTVDSPLHF; cdr3_nt: TGTGCCAGCAGCCGAACCGGGACAGTTGATTCACCCCTCCACTTT
v_call: TRBV5-1; d_call: NA; j_call: TRBJ2-3; clone_size: NA; cdr3_aa: CASSPGTASTDTQYF; cdr3_nt: TGCGCCAGCAGCCCAGGTACCGCTAGCACAGATACGCAGTATTTT
v_call: TRBV12-5; d_call: NA; j_call: TRBJ2-7; clone_size: NA; cdr3_aa: CASGLVQDRPSYEQYF; cdr3_nt: TGTGCTAGTGGTTTGGTACAGGACAGACCGAGCTACGAGCAGTACTTC
v_call: TRBV6-5; d_call: NA; j_call: TRBJ1-2; clone_size: NA; cdr3_aa: CASSYSSAGANGYTF; cdr3_nt: TGTGCCAGCAGTTACTCGAGTGCGGGGGCGAATGGCTACACCTTC
v_call: TRBV5-4; d_call: NA; j_call: TRBJ2-1; clone_size: NA; cdr3_aa: CASSPQQGTFNEQFF; cdr3_nt: TGTGCCAGCAGCCCACAACAGGGAACTTTCAATGAGCAGTTCTTC
v_call: TRBV2; d_call: NA; j_call: TRBJ2-7; clone_size: NA; cdr3_aa: CASTGGALRISYEQYF; cdr3_nt: TGTGCCAGCACCGGAGGGGCACTGAGAATCTCCTACGAGCAGTACTTC
v_call: TRBV14; d_call: NA; j_call: TRBJ2-3; clone_size: NA; cdr3_aa: CASSQIGALDTQYF; cdr3_nt: TGTGCCAGCAGCCAAATAGGAGCCCTAGATACGCAGTATTTT
v_call: TRBV19; d_call: NA; j_call: TRBJ2-5; clone_size: NA; cdr3_aa: CASSIRQQETQYF; cdr3_nt: TGTGCCAGTAGTATAAGACAGCAAGAGACCCAGTACTTC
v_call: TRBV6-1; d_call: NA; j_call: TRBJ1-2; clone_size: NA; cdr3_aa: CASRVSRGGYGYTF; cdr3_nt: TGTGCCAGCAGGGTATCCCGCGGGGGCTATGGCTACACCTTC
v_call: TRBV10-3; d_call: TRBD2; j_call: TRBJ2-2; clone_size: NA; cdr3_aa: CAIGVGTSVTGELFF; cdr3_nt: TGTGCCATCGGGGTCGGGACTAGCGTAACCGGGGAGCTGTTTTTT
v_call: TRBV10-3; d_call: NA; j_call: TRBJ2-3; clone_size: NA; cdr3_aa: CAISDLIGGTSTDTQYF; cdr3_nt: TGTGCCATCAGTGATCTCATCGGCGGAACTAGCACAGATACGCAGTATTTT